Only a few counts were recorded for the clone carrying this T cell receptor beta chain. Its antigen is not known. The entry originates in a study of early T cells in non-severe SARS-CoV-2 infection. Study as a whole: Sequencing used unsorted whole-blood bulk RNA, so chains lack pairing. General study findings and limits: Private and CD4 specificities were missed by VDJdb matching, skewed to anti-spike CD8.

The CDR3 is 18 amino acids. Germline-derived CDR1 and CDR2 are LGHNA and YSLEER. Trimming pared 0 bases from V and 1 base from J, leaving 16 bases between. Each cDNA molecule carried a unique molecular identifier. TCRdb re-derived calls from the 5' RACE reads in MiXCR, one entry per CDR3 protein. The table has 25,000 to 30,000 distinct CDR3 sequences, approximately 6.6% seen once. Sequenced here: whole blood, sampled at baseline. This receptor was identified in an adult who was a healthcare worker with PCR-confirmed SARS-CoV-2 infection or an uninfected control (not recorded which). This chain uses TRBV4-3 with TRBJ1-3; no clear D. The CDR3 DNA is TGCGCCAGCAGCCAAGATCCGGCAGGCGCACTTTCTGGAAACACCATATATTTT. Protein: CASSQDPAGALSGNTIYF.